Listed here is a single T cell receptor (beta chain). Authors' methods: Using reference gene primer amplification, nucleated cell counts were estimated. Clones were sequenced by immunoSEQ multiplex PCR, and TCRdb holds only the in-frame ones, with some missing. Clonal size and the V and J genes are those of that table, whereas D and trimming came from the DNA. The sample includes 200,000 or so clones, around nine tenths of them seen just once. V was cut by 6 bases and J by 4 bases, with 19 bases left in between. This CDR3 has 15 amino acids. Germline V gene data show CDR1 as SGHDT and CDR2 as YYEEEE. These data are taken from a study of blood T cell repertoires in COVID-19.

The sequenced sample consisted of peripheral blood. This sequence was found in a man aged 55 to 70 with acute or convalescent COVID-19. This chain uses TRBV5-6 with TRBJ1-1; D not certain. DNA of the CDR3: TGTGCCAGCATCCCGGGGAGGGCCCGGGGCACTGAAGCTTTCTTT. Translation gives CASIPGRARGTEAFF.